The 9 T cell receptor beta chains in this list originate from one sample, sequenced in a study of control samples from healthy donors and cancer patients. Generated by immunoSEQ multiplex PCR, the TCRdb table keeps only in-frame clones and is missing some. The sample data list 150,000 to 200,000 clones. Source material: blood. The source is a woman aged 25-40 years in good health.

The chain uses TRBV19 and TRBJ1-4; D uncertain. The V and J ends lost 4 bases and 0 bases respectively, with 9 bases between them. CDR1 and CDR2 from the germline V gene are LNHDA and SQIVND (reference sequence). The CDR3 is 15 residues long. In DNA form, the CDR3 reads TGTGCCAGTAGTAGGACGGGCGCAACTAATGAAAAACTGTTTTTT. It is translated as CASSRTGATNEKLFF.

The rearrangement joins TRBV27 to TRBJ1-4, with a weak D call TRBD1 (5 bases). Deletions cut 4 bases from V and 2 bases from J, with 20 bases between. The CDR3 length is 18 residues. The germline CDR1 and CDR2 sequences are MNHEY and SMNVEV (reference sequence). Here the CDR3 reads CASSSIGRGDATNEKLFF. CDR3 in DNA: TGTGCCAGCAGTTCTATAGGGAGAGGGGACGCGACTAATGAAAAACTGTTTTTT.

The chain uses TRBV11-2 and TRBJ1-1, with 8 bases that match TRBD1. The CDR3 is 14 amino acids. Germline-derived CDR1 and CDR2 are SGHAT and FQNNGV. Trimming removed 6 bases from V and 1 base from J; junction bases left unmatched: 4. CDR3 coding DNA: TGTGCCAGCAGACGGACAGGGAGGAACACTGAAGCTTTCTTT. Protein: CASRRTGRNTEAFF.

This chain links TRBV5-1 with TRBJ1-3; 7 bases match TRBD1. The V and J ends lost 2 bases and 8 bases, in that order; junction bases with no gene match: 4. This CDR3 comprises 13 residues. Germline CDR1 reads SGHRS; CDR2 reads YFSETQ. The CDR3 here is CASSFDRDYTIYF. In DNA, the CDR3 is TGCGCCAGCAGCTTTGACAGGGACTACACCATATATTTT. Combining the CDR3 with reference TRBV5-1 and TRBJ1-3 gives the whole variable domain KAGVTQTPRYLIKTRGQQVTLSCSPISGHRSVSWYQQTPGQGLQFLFEYFSETQRNKGNFPGRFSGRQFSNSRSEMNVSTLELGDSALYLCASSFDRDYTIYFGEGSWLTVV.

This chain uses TRBV6-4 with TRBJ1-5; D might be TRBD1 (5 bases). In germline, CDR1 is MRHNA, CDR2 SNTAGT. V lost 1 base to trimming and J lost 7 bases, with 11 bases between them. CDR3 length: 14 residues. The CDR3 is CASSDYAGYQPQHF. CDR3 coding DNA: TGTGCCAGCAGTGACTATGCAGGGTACCAGCCCCAGCATTTT.

This chain links TRBV18 with TRBJ2-1, with D possibly TRBD1 on 6 matching bases. The CDR3 extends over 14 amino acids. Germline CDR1 KGHSH, CDR2 LQKENI. The V end lost 3 bases, the J end lost 2 bases, and 8 bases lay between the germline ends. The CDR3 DNA sequence: TGTGCCAGCTCACCGGGACAAGCCTACAATGAGCAGTTCTTC. Amino acid sequence: CASSPGQAYNEQFF.

J is TRBJ2-3 and V is TRBV7-6; no clear D. The CDR3 contains 16 residues. Germline assignment: CDR1 SGHVS and CDR2 FNYEAQ. V was pared by 7 bases and J by 0 bases, with 17 bases between. CDR3 region: CASKRSADLSTDTQYF. In DNA form, the CDR3 reads TGTGCCAGCAAACGGTCCGCGGACCTTAGCACAGATACGCAGTATTTT.

The V call is TRBV6-5, the J call TRBJ1-3; 9 nucleotides align to TRBD1. Germline V gene sequence: CDR1 MNHEY, CDR2 SVGAGI. V shed 6 bases, J shed 4 bases, and the junction held 7 bases outside the gene matches. CDR3 length equals 15 residues. In nucleotides, the CDR3 is TGTGCCAGCAGAACGGACAGGGGAAAAGGAAACACCATATATTTT. It encodes CASRTDRGKGNTIYF.

The rearrangement joins TRBV5-1 to TRBJ1-4, with unresolved D. The V gene's germline CDR1 is SGHRS and CDR2 YFSETQ. This CDR3 contains 14 residues. Trimming took off 0 bases at V and 5 bases at J, with 8 bases between the two ends. The CDR3 here is CASSLVGRNEKLFF. The CDR3 DNA reads TGCGCCAGCAGCTTGGTGGGGAGAAATGAAAAACTGTTTTTT.